Presented here are 30 T cell receptor beta chains from one specimen sequenced in a study of cytomegalovirus exposure and HLA in healthy donors. The method was immunoSEQ multiplex PCR; TCRdb's version includes in-frame clones alone and lacks a portion of them. The repertoire holds hundreds of thousands of clones, with 80% to 90% as singletons. The sample consisted of PBMCs. These TCRs come from a woman under 30 in good health and CMV-seronegative.

To note about this clone: This same CDR3 is encoded by further DNA sequences in the sample. The V gene is TRBV28, the J gene TRBJ2-6, with 7 bases aligning to TRBD1. Germline CDR1 MDHEN, CDR2 SYDVKM. This CDR3 is built from 15 residues. J was trimmed by 4 bases and V by 6 bases; bases with no gene match: 6. CDR3 loop: CASSPTGTGANVLTF. The CDR3 bases are TGTGCCAGCAGCCCGACAGGGACAGGGGCCAACGTCCTGACTTTC.

The V gene is TRBV6-1, the J gene TRBJ1-5, with a weak D call TRBD1 (6 bases). V shed 0 bases and J shed 0 bases, with 6 bases lying between them. CDR1 is MNHNS and CDR2 is SASEGT in the germline V gene. This CDR3 has 15 amino acids. The chain's CDR3 is CASSEAGHSNQPQHF. CDR3 coding DNA: TGTGCCAGCAGTGAAGCGGGACATAGCAATCAGCCCCAGCATTTT.

The rearrangement uses TRBV6-1 and TRBJ2-1; D may be TRBD2 (6 bases). CDR3 length: 14 amino acids. The V gene lost 1 base and the J gene lost 8 bases, with 12 bases spanning the gap. Germline V gives CDR1 MNHNS, CDR2 SASEGT. The CDR3 loop is CASSEGLEYDEQFF. Here the CDR3 DNA reads TGTGCCAGCAGTGAAGGACTAGAGTACGATGAGCAGTTCTTC.

This clone was recorded at least ten times. The rearrangement links TRBV6-4 to TRBJ2-2, with 9 bases that match TRBD1. Germline V lookup: CDR1 MRHNA, CDR2 SNTAGT. This CDR3 is built from 15 residues. Germline trimming cut 7 bases from V and 6 bases from J; bases unmatched to any gene: 9. CDR3 DNA sequence: TGTGCCAGCAAACTCGACAGGGGGGTTGCCGGGGAGCTGTTTTTT. Encoded protein: CASKLDRGVAGELFF.

This clone was detected only a few times. This chain connects TRBV29-1 to TRBJ2-7; tentatively, D is TRBD1 (5 bases). V lost 7 bases and J 5 bases, leaving 18 bases between the germline ends. Germline V gene data show CDR1 as SQVTM and CDR2 as ANQGSEA. CDR3 length: 13 residues. The CDR3 DNA sequence: TGCAGCGCCGTCGACGGACAACGCAACGAGCAGTACTTC. Amino acids: CSAVDGQRNEQYF.

This clone appeared a few times. V and J are TRBV18 and TRBJ1-5; possible D gene TRBD1, 5 bases. CDR1 and CDR2 (germline): KGHSH, LQKENI. The CDR3 contains 13 residues. V dropped 5 bases and J dropped 4 bases, with 9 bases sitting between them. CDR3 DNA: TGTGCCAGCTCATCTTCAGGGAATCAGCCCCAGCATTTT. Its translation is CASSSSGNQPQHF.

The gene calls are TRBV7-6 and TRBJ2-6; 10 bases are a match to TRBD1. V lost 5 bases to trimming and J lost 0 bases; unmatched junction nucleotides: 10. CDR3 length: 19 residues. Germline CDR1 reads SGHVS; CDR2 reads FNYEAQ. The chain's CDR3 is CASSDPRQGASSGANVLTF. CDR3 sequence (DNA): TGTGCCAGCAGCGACCCCAGACAGGGGGCAAGCTCTGGGGCCAACGTCCTGACTTTC.

This chain uses TRBV5-1 with TRBJ1-1; a weak D match, TRBD1 (6 bases). V was shortened by 3 bases and J by 3 bases, with 12 bases between the two germline ends. The CDR3 totals 14 residues. Germline V gives CDR1 SGHRS, CDR2 YFSETQ. CDR3 coding DNA: TGCGCCAGCAGCTGGGGGGGCCGGGACACTGAAGCTTTCTTT. Its protein product is CASSWGGRDTEAFF.

CDR3 DNA sequence: TGCGCCAGCAGCCATCAGGCCCCGAGGGGGGAGCAGTACTTC. It encodes CASSHQAPRGEQYF. This rearrangement joins TRBV4-1 to TRBJ2-7, with a weak D call TRBD1 (6 bases). The V gene lost 3 bases and the J gene lost 7 bases, with 16 bases spanning the gap. The germline CDR1 and CDR2 sequences are MGHRA and YSYEKL. This CDR3 has 14 amino acids.

The chain employs TRBV27 and TRBJ2-3; D is unresolved. The CDR3 length is 13 residues. V was cut by 2 bases and J by 5 bases, with 8 bases left in between. Germline V lookup: CDR1 MNHEY, CDR2 SMNVEV (reference sequence). CDR3 DNA sequence: TGTGCCAGCAGTTTACGTTTAAAAGATACGCAGTATTTT. Encoded protein: CASSLRLKDTQYF.

The chain carries TRBV6-5 and TRBJ2-3; TRBD1 matches at 7 bases. Trimming took 6 bases from V and 0 from J; bases not matched to a gene: 6. Germline V lookup: CDR1 MNHEY, CDR2 SVGAGI. The CDR3 spans 15 residues. CDR3 DNA: TGTGCCAGCAGGTCTGGGACAGTCAGCACAGATACGCAGTATTTT. Amino acid sequence: CASRSGTVSTDTQYF.

The chain is built from TRBV4-1 and TRBJ2-7; the match to TRBD1 covers 8 bases. The junction had 9 bases not matched to a gene; V was cut back by 4 bases and J by 1 base. This CDR3 is built from 16 residues. Germline loops: CDR1 MGHRA, CDR2 YSYEKL. The CDR3 region is CASSPRGTGASYEQYF. In nucleotides, the CDR3 is TGCGCCAGCAGCCCCCGAGGGACAGGAGCTTCCTACGAGCAGTACTTC.

The rearrangement links TRBV2 to TRBJ2-7; D gene unclear. Germline V gives CDR1 SNHLY, CDR2 FYNNEI. The CDR3 contains 13 residues. V was pared by 4 bases and J by 1 base, with 8 bases between. For the CDR3, the DNA is TGTGCCAGCAGTGGGTACAGATCCTACGAGCAGTACTTC. It is translated as CASSGYRSYEQYF.

This clone was recorded a few times. The chain uses TRBV30 and TRBJ1-2, with D uncertain. Germline assignment: CDR1 GTSNPN and CDR2 SVGIG (reference sequence). The CDR3 extends over 12 amino acids. V lost 2 bases and J lost 5, with 9 bases in between. The CDR3: CAWSPNQYGYTF. For the CDR3, the DNA is TGTGCCTGGAGTCCGAACCAGTATGGCTACACCTTC.

The V and J genes are TRBV28 and TRBJ2-2, with D maybe TRBD1 (6 bases). Germline assignment: CDR1 MDHEN and CDR2 SYDVKM. The CDR3 is 15 amino acids. The ends were cut back, 1 base at V and 5 bases at J, with 11 bases in the middle. In DNA, the CDR3 is TGTGCCAGCAGTTTATATACAGGGAAGACCGGGGAGCTGTTTTTT. It codes for CASSLYTGKTGELFF.

The chain recombines TRBV27 with TRBJ2-3; TRBD2 matches at 7 bases. CDR1 and CDR2 (germline): MNHEY, SMNVEV (reference sequence). This CDR3 has 15 residues. With 5 bases clipped from V and 1 base from J, the junction kept 6 bases outside the gene matches. The CDR3 bases are TGTGCCAGCAGTCTGGGCGGGGGTGGCACAGATACGCAGTATTTT. Translated: CASSLGGGGTDTQYF.

The V gene is TRBV18, the J gene TRBJ1-4; tentatively, D is TRBD1 (6 bases). The CDR3 is 15 amino acids. V was clipped by 4 bases and J by 0 bases, with 9 bases between them. CDR1 is KGHSH and CDR2 is LQKENI in the germline V gene. Here the CDR3 DNA reads TGTGCCAGCTCACGGACAGTTTCAACTAATGAAAAACTGTTTTTT. Residues: CASSRTVSTNEKLFF.

The genes are TRBV27 and TRBJ2-3; D possibly corresponds to TRBD2 (6 bases). Between the trimmed V and J ends, which lost 6 bases and 11 bases, there was a span of 15 bases. Per germline, CDR1 MNHEY and CDR2 SMNVEV (reference sequence). This CDR3 spans 12 amino acids. The CDR3 DNA follows: TGTGCCAGCAGAGCTCCGGGACTTGAGCAGTATTTT. Translated, it gives CASRAPGLEQYF.

The J gene is TRBJ2-5, the V gene TRBV28, with D perhaps matching TRBD2 (6 bases). Trimming cost V 3 bases and J 5 bases, with 19 bases left between them. From germline, CDR1 is MDHEN and CDR2 SYDVKM. The CDR3 runs to 16 residues. This CDR3 reads CASSLGGEDYKETQYF. The CDR3 nucleotides read TGTGCCAGCAGTTTGGGCGGGGAGGATTACAAGGAGACCCAGTACTTC.

This clone is a singleton in its sample. The DNA for the CDR3 is TGTGCCAGCAGCCCCTACCGACAGGGGGCAATGATTGAAGCTTTCTTT. As protein: CASSPYRQGAMIEAFF. The chain carries TRBV9 and TRBJ1-1; 10 nucleotides match TRBD1. The CDR3 extends over 16 amino acids. CDR1 is SGDLS and CDR2 is YYNGEE in the germline V gene. J was trimmed by 7 bases and V by 4 bases; bases with no gene match: 13. Drawing the rest from reference TRBV9 and TRBJ1-1, the complete variable domain is DSGVTQTPKHLITATGQRVTLRCSPRSGDLSVYWYQQSLDQGLQFLIQYYNGEERAKGNILERFSAQQFPDLHSELNLSSLELGDSALYFCASSPYRQGAMIEAFFGQGTRLTVV.

CDR3 region: CASSLGGRLSNQPQHF. The CDR3 region has the DNA TGTGCCAGCAGCTTGGGGGGTCGGCTGTCCAATCAGCCCCAGCATTTT. The chain has TRBV7-8 and TRBJ1-5; TRBD1 might be the D (5 bases). The CDR3 loop spans 16 amino acids. Deletions cut 3 bases from V and 3 bases from J, with 15 bases between. Per germline, CDR1 SGHVS and CDR2 FQNEAQ.

This chain uses TRBV2 with TRBJ1-4, with 12 positions matching TRBD1. The CDR3 loop spans 14 amino acids. Germline V gives CDR1 SNHLY, CDR2 FYNNEI. Germline trimming cut 7 bases from V and 7 bases from J; bases unmatched to any gene: 4. The CDR3 coding sequence is TGTGCCAGCAAACGGGACAGGGGGCGTGAAAAACTGTTTTTT. This gives the protein CASKRDRGREKLFF.

J is TRBJ1-2 and V is TRBV5-1; D unresolved. CDR1 and CDR2 from the germline V gene are SGHRS and YFSETQ. This CDR3 has 14 residues. Trimming stripped 4 bases from V and 0 bases from J, with 10 bases between. CDR3 DNA sequence: TGCGCCAGCAGCGCCCCTCCTACTAACTATGGCTACACCTTC. Its translation: CASSAPPTNYGYTF.

V is TRBV6-1 and J is TRBJ2-3, with TRBD1 matching 7 bases. The CDR3 totals 15 residues. With 7 bases clipped from V and 1 base from J, the junction kept 8 bases outside the gene matches. The germline gives CDR1 MNHNS, CDR2 SASEGT. The CDR3 reads CASIPTGAGTDTQYF. In DNA, the CDR3 is TGTGCCAGCATCCCAACAGGGGCCGGCACAGATACGCAGTATTTT.

The chain uses TRBV28 and TRBJ2-1; 7 bases match TRBD1. V lost 5 bases, J lost 8 bases, and 12 bases stayed unmatched. Germline CDR1 MDHEN, CDR2 SYDVKM. The CDR3 is made up of 15 amino acids. The CDR3 region is CASSPGDRVWDEQFF. As DNA, the CDR3 is TGTGCCAGCAGTCCCGGCGACAGGGTATGGGATGAGCAGTTCTTC.

The chain recombines TRBV19 with TRBJ2-7; the match to TRBD2 covers 7 bases. Losses at the gene ends were 5 bases for V and 0 bases for J; bases not matched to a gene: 10. Per germline, CDR1 LNHDA and CDR2 SQIVND (reference sequence). The CDR3 is made up of 16 amino acids. CDR3 amino acids: CASSPTRLADSYEQYF. CDR3 nucleotide sequence: TGTGCCAGTAGTCCAACACGACTAGCCGACTCCTACGAGCAGTACTTC.

V gene TRBV7-6 combines with J gene TRBJ1-3, with 7 bases lining up with TRBD1. Trimming took 3 bases from V and 2 from J; bases not matched to a gene: 4. The CDR3 is 15 residues long. In germline, CDR1 is SGHVS, CDR2 FNYEAQ. The CDR3 coding sequence is TGTGCCAGCAGCTTGAACAGGGGTGCTGGAAACACCATATATTTT. It is translated as CASSLNRGAGNTIYF.

The J gene is TRBJ1-1, the V gene TRBV28; tentatively, D is TRBD1 (5 bases). From germline, CDR1 is MDHEN and CDR2 SYDVKM. The length of the CDR3 is 16 residues. Trimming stripped 6 bases from V and 0 bases from J, with 17 bases between. CDR3 nucleotides: TGTGCCAGCAGCCTACCGATGACAGCCATGAACACTGAAGCTTTCTTT. This encodes CASSLPMTAMNTEAFF.

Regarding this clone: Additional DNA sequences in this sample encode the identical CDR3. V and J are TRBV4-1 and TRBJ2-1; 11 nucleotides match TRBD2. Germline V gene lookup returns CDR1 MGHRA and CDR2 YSYEKL. The CDR3 consists of 16 residues. The V and J ends lost 0 bases and 4 bases, in that order; junction bases with no gene match: 2. CDR3 amino acids: CASSQDRTSGYNEQFF. The DNA of the CDR3 is TGCGCCAGCAGCCAAGATCGGACTAGCGGGTACAATGAGCAGTTCTTC.

This chain connects TRBV27 to TRBJ2-7; D is perhaps TRBD2 (5 bases). Trimming removed 8 bases at V and 4 bases at J, with 18 bases between. The germline V gene has CDR1 MNHEY and CDR2 SMNVEV (reference sequence). The CDR3 sequence is 14 residues long. CDR3 DNA: TGTGCCAGCTCGTATCCGGGATCCCCTTACGAGCAGTACTTC. Protein sequence: CASSYPGSPYEQYF.